The 7 T cell receptor beta chains presented below share a single source sample, sequenced in a study of blood T cells in healthy people across ages. A sample-barcoded 5' primer and a J-beta primer mix were used in a second PCR of about 7 to 12 cycles. TCRdb independently ran MiXCR on the 5' RACE reads; one entry per CDR3 protein. The table has 700,000 to 800,000 distinct CDR3 sequences, around 46% seen once. Input material: blood. Receptors originate from a woman in her fifties or sixties in good health.

The V call is TRBV6-1, the J call TRBJ1-2; a possible D gene is TRBD1 (6 bases). This CDR3 region has 13 residues. The V gene lost 6 bases and the J gene lost 3 bases, with 11 bases spanning the gap. Germline CDR1 and CDR2: MNHNS and SASEGT. DNA for the CDR3: TGTGCCAGCAGGGACAGACCTCACTATGGCTACACCTTC. This translates into CASRDRPHYGYTF.

About this clonotype itself: A junction end diverges from the germline sequence, so it may reflect a read error. CDR3 sequence reads: CASSFPRDTYQETRYF. The CDR3 coding sequence is TGTGCCAGCAGTTTTCCCCGGGACACTTACCAAGAGACCCGGTACTTC. This chain joins TRBV28 and TRBJ2-5, with D tentatively TRBD1 (6 bases). The CDR3 is made up of 16 amino acids. Germline V gives CDR1 MDHEN, CDR2 SYDVKM.

V and J are TRBV29-1 and TRBJ2-1; 7 positions match TRBD1. The CDR3 loop spans 14 amino acids. Germline assignment: CDR1 SQVTM and CDR2 ANQGSEA. V lost 5 bases to trimming and J lost 2 bases; unmatched junction nucleotides: 6. The CDR3 nucleotides read TGCAGCGTTAGACAGGGTGCCACCTACAATGAGCAGTTCTTC. This codes for CSVRQGATYNEQFF.

The rearrangement joins TRBV7-8 to TRBJ2-5, with 7 bases lining up with TRBD1. Germline V CDR1 and CDR2: SGHVS, FQNEAQ. The CDR3 contains 16 residues. V gave up 4 bases and J gave up 1 base; unmatched junction bases: 9. The CDR3 nucleotides are TGTGCCAGCAGCTCCGGGACAGTCTCAAGCCAAGAGACCCAGTACTTC. Residues: CASSSGTVSSQETQYF.

This clonotype came up a few times. The chain carries TRBV10-3 and TRBJ1-6, with D perhaps matching TRBD1 (5 bases). CDR3 size: 14 residues. Germline CDR1 reads ENHRY; CDR2 reads SYGVKD. V lost 6 bases to trimming and J lost 8 bases, with 14 bases between them. The CDR3 reads CAISRQPGDSPLHF. The CDR3 bases are TGTGCCATCAGCCGACAGCCCGGGGATTCACCCCTCCACTTT.

This sequence joins TRBV7-8 and TRBJ1-1, with 7 bases identical to TRBD1. This CDR3 region has 15 residues. Per the germline V gene, CDR1 is SGHVS and CDR2 is FQNEAQ. With 5 bases clipped from V and 1 base from J, the junction kept 7 bases outside the gene matches. DNA for the CDR3: TGTGCCAGCAGCCGGCCGACAGGGCGGAACACTGAAGCTTTCTTT. Protein product: CASSRPTGRNTEAFF.

The chain links TRBV30 to TRBJ2-7; a weak D match, TRBD1 (6 bases). V was trimmed by 4 bases and J by 2 bases, leaving 12 bases between them. This CDR3 has 13 amino acids. Germline CDR1 is GTSNPN and CDR2 is SVGIG (reference sequence). Here the CDR3 reads CAWIVRDTYEQYF. DNA of the CDR3: TGTGCCTGGATAGTTCGGGACACCTACGAGCAGTACTTC.